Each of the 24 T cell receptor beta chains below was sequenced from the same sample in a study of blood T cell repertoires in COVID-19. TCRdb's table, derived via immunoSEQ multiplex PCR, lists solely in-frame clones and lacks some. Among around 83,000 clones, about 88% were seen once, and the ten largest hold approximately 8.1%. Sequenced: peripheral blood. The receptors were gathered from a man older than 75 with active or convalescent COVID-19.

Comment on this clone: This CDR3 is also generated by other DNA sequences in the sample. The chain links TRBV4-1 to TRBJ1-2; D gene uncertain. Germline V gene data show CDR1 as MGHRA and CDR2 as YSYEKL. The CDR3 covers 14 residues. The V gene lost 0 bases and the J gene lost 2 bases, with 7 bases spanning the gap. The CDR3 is CASSQDGRNYGYTF. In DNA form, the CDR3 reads TGCGCCAGCAGCCAAGATGGCAGAAACTATGGCTACACCTTC.

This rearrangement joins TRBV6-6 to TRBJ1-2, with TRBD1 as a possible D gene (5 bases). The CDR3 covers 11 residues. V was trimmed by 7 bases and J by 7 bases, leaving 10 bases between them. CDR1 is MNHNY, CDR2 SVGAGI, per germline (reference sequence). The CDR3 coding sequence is TGTGCCAGCACCAGCGGGGGTGGCTACACCTTC. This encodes CASTSGGGYTF.

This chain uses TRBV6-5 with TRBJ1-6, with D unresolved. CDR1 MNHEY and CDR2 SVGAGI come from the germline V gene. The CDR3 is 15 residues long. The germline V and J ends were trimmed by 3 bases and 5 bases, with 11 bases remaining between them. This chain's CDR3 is CASSYEGRDNSPLHF. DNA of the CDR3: TGTGCCAGCAGTTATGAGGGCAGAGATAATTCACCCCTCCACTTT.

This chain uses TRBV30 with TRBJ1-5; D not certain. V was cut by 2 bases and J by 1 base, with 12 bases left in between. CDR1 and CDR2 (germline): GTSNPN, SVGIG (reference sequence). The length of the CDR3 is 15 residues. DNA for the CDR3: TGTGCCTGGAGTACCAGCGCCATGAGCAATCAGCCCCAGCATTTT. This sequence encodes CAWSTSAMSNQPQHF.

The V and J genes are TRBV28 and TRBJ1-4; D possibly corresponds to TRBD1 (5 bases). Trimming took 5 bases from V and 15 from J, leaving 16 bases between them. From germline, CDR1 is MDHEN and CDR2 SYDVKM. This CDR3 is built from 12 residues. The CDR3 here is CASSPLDRPMFF. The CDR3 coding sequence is TGTGCCAGCAGTCCTCTTGACAGACCGATGTTTTTT.

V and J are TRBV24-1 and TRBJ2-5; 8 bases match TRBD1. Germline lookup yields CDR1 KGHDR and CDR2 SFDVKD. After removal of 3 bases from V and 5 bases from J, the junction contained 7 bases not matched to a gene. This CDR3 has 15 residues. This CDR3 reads CATSDGGQGLETQYF. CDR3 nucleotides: TGTGCCACCAGTGATGGTGGACAGGGTCTGGAGACCCAGTACTTC.

CDR3 nucleotide sequence: TGTGCCAGCAGTTTAACAGGGAGCCTGCGTAACACCATATATTTT. This gives the protein CASSLTGSLRNTIYF. J is TRBJ1-3 and V is TRBV28; maybe TRBD1 (6 bases). Germline loops: CDR1 MDHEN, CDR2 SYDVKM. V was clipped by 2 bases and J by 7 bases, with 15 bases between them. This CDR3 spans 15 amino acids. The full variable domain, rest sourced from reference TRBV28 and TRBJ1-3, is DVKVTQSSRYLVKRTGEKVFLECVQDMDHENMFWYRQDPGLGLRLIYFSYDVKMKEKGDIPEGYSVSREKKERFSLILESASTNQTSMYLCASSLTGSLRNTIYFGEGSWLTVV.

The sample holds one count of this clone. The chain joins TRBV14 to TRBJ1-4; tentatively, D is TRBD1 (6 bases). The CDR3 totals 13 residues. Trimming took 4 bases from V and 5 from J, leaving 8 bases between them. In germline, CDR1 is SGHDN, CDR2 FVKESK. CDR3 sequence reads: CASSRGLNEKLFF. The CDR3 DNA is TGTGCCAGCAGCCGGGGGCTCAATGAAAAACTGTTTTTT.

The DNA for the CDR3 is TGTGCCAGCCGGGGACTAGCGGGGGGCCAGAGCTCCTACAATGAGCAGTTCTTC. Its translation is CASRGLAGGQSSYNEQFF. The chain links TRBV7-6 to TRBJ2-1; 15 bases agree with TRBD2. This CDR3 has 18 residues. Germline trimming cut 8 bases from V and 0 bases from J; bases unmatched to any gene: 8. CDR1 and CDR2 from the germline V gene are SGHVS and FNYEAQ. The full variable domain, its missing parts supplied by reference TRBV7-6 and TRBJ2-1, is GAGVSQSPRYKVTKRGQDVALRCDPISGHVSLYWYRQALGQGPEFLTYFNYEAQQDKSGLPNDRFSAERPEGSISTLTIQRTEQRDSAMYRCASRGLAGGQSSYNEQFFGPGTRLTVL.

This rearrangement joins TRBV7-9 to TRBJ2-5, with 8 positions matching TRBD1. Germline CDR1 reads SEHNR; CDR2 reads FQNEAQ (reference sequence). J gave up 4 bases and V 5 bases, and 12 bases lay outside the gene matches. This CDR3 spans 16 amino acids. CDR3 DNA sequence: TGTGCCAGCAGCCGAGGCCGGACAGGGAAGGTAGAGACCCAGTACTTC. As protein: CASSRGRTGKVETQYF.

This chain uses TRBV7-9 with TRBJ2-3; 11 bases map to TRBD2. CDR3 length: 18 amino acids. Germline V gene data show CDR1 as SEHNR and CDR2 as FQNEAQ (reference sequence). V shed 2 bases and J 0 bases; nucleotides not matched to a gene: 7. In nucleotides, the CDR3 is TGTGCCAGCAGCTTACGCCTAGCGGGGGGCACTAGCACAGATACGCAGTATTTT. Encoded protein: CASSLRLAGGTSTDTQYF.

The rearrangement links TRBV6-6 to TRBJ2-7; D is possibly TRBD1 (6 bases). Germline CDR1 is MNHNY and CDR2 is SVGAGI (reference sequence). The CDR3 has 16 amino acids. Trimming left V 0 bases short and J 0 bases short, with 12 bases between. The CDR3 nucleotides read TGTGCCAGCAGTTACTCGGGGCAGGGGAGCTCCTACGAGCAGTACGTC. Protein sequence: CASSYSGQGSSYEQYV.

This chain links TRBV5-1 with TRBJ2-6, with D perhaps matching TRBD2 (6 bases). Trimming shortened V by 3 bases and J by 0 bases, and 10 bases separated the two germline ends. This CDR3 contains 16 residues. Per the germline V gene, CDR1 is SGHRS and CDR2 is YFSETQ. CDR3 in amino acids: CASSWGLPSGANVLTF. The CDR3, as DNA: TGCGCCAGCAGCTGGGGACTGCCCTCTGGGGCCAACGTCCTGACTTTC.

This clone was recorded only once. CDR3 nucleotides: TGCGCCAGCAGCCAAAACGGTGGGTTGGGCCCTACAGATACGCAGTATTTT. Protein: CASSQNGGLGPTDTQYF. This sequence joins TRBV4-1 and TRBJ2-3; D call uncertain. Germline V gene sequence: CDR1 MGHRA, CDR2 YSYEKL. Trimming pared 2 bases from V and 3 bases from J, leaving 18 bases between. The CDR3 loop spans 17 amino acids.

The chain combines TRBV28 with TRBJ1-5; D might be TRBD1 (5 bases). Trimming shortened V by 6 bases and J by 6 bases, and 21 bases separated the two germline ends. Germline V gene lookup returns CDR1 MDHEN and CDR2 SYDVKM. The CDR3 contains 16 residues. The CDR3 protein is CASSEFRGGTGQPQHF. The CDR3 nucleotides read TGTGCCAGCAGCGAATTCCGGGGGGGGACGGGTCAGCCCCAGCATTTT.

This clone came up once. CDR3 coding DNA: TGTGCCAGCAGTCAGGACAGGGTCGAGCAGTACGTC. It is translated as CASSQDRVEQYV. The rearrangement uses TRBV5-4 and TRBJ2-7, with 8 bases aligning to TRBD1. Germline CDR1 SGHNT, CDR2 YYREEE (reference sequence). This CDR3 has 12 residues. The V and J ends lost 5 bases and 6 bases, in that order; junction bases with no gene match: 4.

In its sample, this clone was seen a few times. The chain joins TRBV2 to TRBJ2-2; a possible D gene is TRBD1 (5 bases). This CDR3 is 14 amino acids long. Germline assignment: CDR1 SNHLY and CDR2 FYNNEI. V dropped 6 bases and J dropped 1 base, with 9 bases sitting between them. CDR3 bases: TGTGCCAGCAGGGCCGGACAGAACACCGGGGAGCTGTTTTTT. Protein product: CASRAGQNTGELFF.

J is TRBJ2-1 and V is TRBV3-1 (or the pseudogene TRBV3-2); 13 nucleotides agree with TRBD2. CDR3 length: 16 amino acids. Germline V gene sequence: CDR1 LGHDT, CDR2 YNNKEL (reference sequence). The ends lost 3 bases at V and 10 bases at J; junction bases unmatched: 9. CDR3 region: CASSQEWGLAGQEQFF. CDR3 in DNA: TGTGCCAGCAGCCAGGAATGGGGACTAGCGGGACAGGAGCAGTTCTTC.

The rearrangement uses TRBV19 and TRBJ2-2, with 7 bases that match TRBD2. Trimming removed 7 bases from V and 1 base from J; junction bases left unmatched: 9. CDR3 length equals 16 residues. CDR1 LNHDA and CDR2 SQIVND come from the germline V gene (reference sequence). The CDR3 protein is CASTPGASGNTGELFF. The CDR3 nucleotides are TGTGCCAGTACCCCTGGGGCTAGCGGGAACACCGGGGAGCTGTTTTTT.

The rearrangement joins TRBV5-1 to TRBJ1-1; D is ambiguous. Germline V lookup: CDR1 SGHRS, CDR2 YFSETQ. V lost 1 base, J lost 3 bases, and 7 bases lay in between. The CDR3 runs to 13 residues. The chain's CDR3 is CASSLKGDTEAFF. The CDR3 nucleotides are TGCGCCAGCAGCTTGAAGGGAGACACTGAAGCTTTCTTT.

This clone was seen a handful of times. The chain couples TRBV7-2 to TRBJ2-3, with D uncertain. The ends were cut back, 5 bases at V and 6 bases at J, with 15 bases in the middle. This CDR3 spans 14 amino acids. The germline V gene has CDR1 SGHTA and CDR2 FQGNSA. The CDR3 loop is CASSLLVSRDTQYF. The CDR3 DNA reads TGTGCCAGCAGCCTACTCGTTTCGAGGGATACGCAGTATTTT.

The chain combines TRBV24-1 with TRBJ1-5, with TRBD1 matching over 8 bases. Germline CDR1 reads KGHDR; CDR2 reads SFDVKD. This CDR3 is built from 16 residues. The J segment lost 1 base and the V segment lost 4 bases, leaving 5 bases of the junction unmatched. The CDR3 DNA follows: TGTGCCACCAGTGAGTCCGGGACAGGAAGCAATCAGCCCCAGCATTTT. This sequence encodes CATSESGTGSNQPQHF.

CDR3 in DNA: TGTGCCAGCAGCCAAGCCGGCCCACAGTACTTCTCTGGAAACACCATATATTTT. This sequence encodes CASSQAGPQYFSGNTIYF. The chain uses TRBV3-1 (or the pseudogene TRBV3-2) and TRBJ1-3; D is uncertain. Trimming removed 1 base at V and 0 bases at J, with 16 bases between. This CDR3 is built from 18 residues. CDR1 and CDR2 from the germline V gene are LGHDT and YNNKEL (reference sequence).

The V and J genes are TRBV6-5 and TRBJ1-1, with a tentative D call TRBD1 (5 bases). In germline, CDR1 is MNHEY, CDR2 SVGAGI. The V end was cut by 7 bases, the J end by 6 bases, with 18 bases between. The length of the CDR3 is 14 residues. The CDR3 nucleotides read TGTGCCAGCACCAAGGACGGAGGGGCTTCTGAAGCTTTCTTT. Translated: CASTKDGGASEAFF.